The rows below give T cell receptor beta chains drawn from one sample of a study of blood T cells in healthy people across ages. MiXCR, applied by TCRdb to the 5' RACE reads, yields one record per CDR3 protein. The sample has hundreds of thousands of distinct CDR3 sequences, under 25% seen once. The sample was blood. The receptor set was obtained from a man between 70 and 80 years old in good health. Both conserved end residues are part of each CDR3. The D gene is left open where the match is weak. Expanded clones get a size class; other rows say once, few or many, or leave the size out.

>TRBV5-1|TRBJ2-2|NA|NA
TGCGCCAGCAGCTTGGGTAATAGCGGCACCTGGGAGCTGTTTTTT
CASSLGNSGTWELFF
>TRBV4-1|TRBJ2-2|TRBD2|NA
TGCGCCAGCAGCCAACCAATCGGACTAGCTCCCGTAACCGGGGAGCTGTTTTTT
CASSQPIGLAPVTGELFF
>TRBV20-1|TRBJ2-3|NA|NA
TGCAGTGCTAGAGAGTGGGGCCGACCGCCAACGGTCACAGATACGCAGTATTTT
CSAREWGRPPTVTDTQYF
>TRBV5-5|TRBJ1-5|NA|few
TGTGCCAGCAGCTTCGTGGACAGCAATCAGCCCCAGCATTTT
CASSFVDSNQPQHF
>TRBV5-1|TRBJ2-5|NA|NA
TGCGCCAGCAGCTTGGAGGAGACCCAGTCCTTC
CASSLEETQSF
>TRBV18|TRBJ1-5|NA|NA
TGTGCCAGCTCAGGGGGCTCTGGACAGCCCCAGCATTTT
CASSGGSGQPQHF
>TRBV9|TRBJ2-3|NA|NA
TGTGCCAGCAGCGTAGAGGAGGGGAGCGAGCAGTATTTT
CASSVEEGSEQYF
>TRBV29-1|TRBJ2-3|TRBD2|few
TGCAGCGTTGTTAGCGGGGGTCAGGATACGCAGTATTTT
CSVVSGGQDTQYF
>TRBV6-1|TRBJ2-5|NA|few
TGTGCCAGCAGGCCCCGGGACACCCGTATCCAAGAGACCCAGTACTTC
CASRPRDTRIQETQYF
>TRBV20-1|TRBJ1-2|TRBD1|few
TGCAGTGCTAGAGACAACAGGGGGCAATTCGATGGCTACACCTTC
CSARDNRGQFDGYTF
>TRBV20-1|TRBJ2-1|NA|few
TGCAGTGCGGGCGAGAGGGCCGATTCTGGTGAGCAGTTCTTC
CSAGERADSGEQFF